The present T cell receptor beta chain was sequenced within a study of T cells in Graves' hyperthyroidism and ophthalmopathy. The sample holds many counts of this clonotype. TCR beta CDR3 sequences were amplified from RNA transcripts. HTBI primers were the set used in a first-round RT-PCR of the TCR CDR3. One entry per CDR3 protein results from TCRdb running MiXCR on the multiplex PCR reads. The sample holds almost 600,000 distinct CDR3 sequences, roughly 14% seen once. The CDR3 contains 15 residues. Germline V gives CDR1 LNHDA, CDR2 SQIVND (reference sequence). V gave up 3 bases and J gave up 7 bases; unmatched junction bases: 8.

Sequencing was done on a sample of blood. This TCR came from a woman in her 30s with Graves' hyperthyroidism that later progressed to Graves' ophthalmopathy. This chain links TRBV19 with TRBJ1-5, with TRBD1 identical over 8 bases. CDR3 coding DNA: TGTGCCAGTAGTATTCGGTCAGGGGGCAGACAGCCCCAGCATTTT. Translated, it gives CASSIRSGGRQPQHF.